This T cell receptor beta chain was documented in a study of blood T cell repertoires in COVID-19. Overall study: The study drew acute and convalescent COVID-19 samples from the United States, Italy and Spain. Sources were T cells, B-cell-depleted T cells, or PBMCs; the material itself was cDNA or gDNA.

The CDR3 runs to 16 residues. Germline V lookup: CDR1 SGHRS, CDR2 YFSETQ. Losses at the gene ends were 2 bases for V and 1 base for J; bases not matched to a gene: 8. In the original workflow: Reference gene primer amplification gave nucleated cell count estimates. TCRdb's copy holds only in-frame clones and misses some; the assay was immunoSEQ multiplex PCR. V and J calls and clone size are given by that table; D and trimming were obtained from the DNA. The sample has just over 250,000 clones, 87% seen once. The chain links TRBV5-1 to TRBJ2-7; 8 bases map to TRBD1. This TCR was sampled from a woman aged 45-65 years with acute or convalescent COVID-19. Sequencing used peripheral blood. CDR3 amino acids: CASSFIIWDRSYEQYF. CDR3 nucleotide sequence: TGCGCCAGCAGCTTTATTATTTGGGACAGGTCCTACGAGCAGTACTTC. The whole variable domain, remainder taken from reference TRBV5-1 and TRBJ2-7, is KAGVTQTPRYLIKTRGQQVTLSCSPISGHRSVSWYQQTPGQGLQFLFEYFSETQRNKGNFPGRFSGRQFSNSRSEMNVSTLELGDSALYLCASSFIIWDRSYEQYFGPGTRLTVT.